These T cell receptor beta chains were read from a single sample in a study of cytomegalovirus exposure and HLA in healthy donors. TCRdb's copy holds only in-frame clones and misses some; the assay was immunoSEQ multiplex PCR. This table has some 190,000 clones, about three quarters appearing once. What was sequenced was PBMCs. Source of these receptors: a man aged 18-30 years in good health and CMV-seronegative. CDR3s include the opening cysteine and the closing phenylalanine or tryptophan. A D gene is named only where the DNA matches it firmly. A row's size may be missing; if present it is once, few, many or a size class.

d_gene: .
v_gene: TRBV5-5
j_gene: TRBJ2-7
abundance: .
CDR3aa: CASSLAEPSGEQYF
CDR3nt: TGTGCCAGCAGCTTGGCCGAGCCGTCGGGAGAGCAGTACTTC

d_gene: .
v_gene: TRBV29-1
j_gene: TRBJ1-2
abundance: once
CDR3aa: CSVDEIGEKYGYTF
CDR3nt: TGCAGCGTTGATGAGATAGGGGAAAAATATGGCTACACCTTC

d_gene: .
v_gene: TRBV30
j_gene: TRBJ2-1
abundance: .
CDR3aa: CASISGEQFF
CDR3nt: TGTGCCTCCATCTCCGGGGAGCAGTTCTTC

d_gene: .
v_gene: TRBV7-8
j_gene: TRBJ2-5
abundance: .
CDR3aa: CASSPQTVQETQYF
CDR3nt: TGTGCCAGCAGCCCCCAGACAGTCCAAGAGACCCAGTACTTC

d_gene: TRBD2
v_gene: TRBV2
j_gene: TRBJ2-3
abundance: few
CDR3aa: CASRGLAGGTQYF
CDR3nt: TGTGCCAGCAGGGGACTAGCGGGAGGTACGCAGTATTTT

d_gene: .
v_gene: TRBV5-1
j_gene: TRBJ1-2
abundance: .
CDR3aa: CASSLTGGGYTF
CDR3nt: TGCGCCAGCAGCTTGACGGGTGGCGGCTACACCTTC

d_gene: TRBD2
v_gene: TRBV28
j_gene: TRBJ2-1
abundance: few
CDR3aa: CASSPRLAGNNEQFF
CDR3nt: TGTGCCAGCAGTCCGCGCCTAGCGGGGAACAATGAGCAGTTCTTC

d_gene: .
v_gene: TRBV4-1
j_gene: TRBJ1-5
abundance: .
CDR3aa: CASSQESARGNQPQHF
CDR3nt: TGCGCCAGCAGCCAAGAGTCGGCCAGGGGCAATCAGCCCCAGCATTTT

d_gene: TRBD1
v_gene: TRBV2
j_gene: TRBJ1-1
abundance: .
CDR3aa: CASNLIQGASTEAFF
CDR3nt: TGTGCCAGCAACCTCATACAGGGGGCGTCCACTGAAGCTTTCTTT

d_gene: TRBD1
v_gene: TRBV10-3
j_gene: TRBJ1-1
abundance: .
CDR3aa: CAIKNPGQGPNTEAFF
CDR3nt: TGTGCCATCAAGAACCCGGGACAGGGCCCGAACACTGAAGCTTTCTTT

d_gene: .
v_gene: TRBV10-3
j_gene: TRBJ2-5
abundance: .
CDR3aa: CAISEFGGQETQYF
CDR3nt: TGTGCCATCAGTGAGTTCGGGGGTCAAGAGACCCAGTACTTC

d_gene: TRBD1
v_gene: TRBV10-3
j_gene: TRBJ2-7
abundance: few
CDR3aa: CAISEVWAGQGVYEQYF
CDR3nt: TGTGCCATCAGTGAAGTCTGGGCGGGACAGGGGGTCTACGAGCAGTACTTC

d_gene: TRBD1
v_gene: TRBV5-4
j_gene: TRBJ2-7
abundance: .
CDR3aa: CASSPPPGQGFYEQYF
CDR3nt: TGTGCCAGCAGCCCGCCTCCGGGACAGGGTTTCTACGAGCAGTACTTC

d_gene: .
v_gene: TRBV28
j_gene: TRBJ1-2
abundance: .
CDR3aa: CASRITAGNLYGYTF
CDR3nt: TGTGCCAGCCGCATTACGGCAGGGAACCTCTATGGCTACACCTTC

d_gene: .
v_gene: TRBV6-1
j_gene: TRBJ2-7
abundance: .
CDR3aa: CASSFDSGTYEQYF
CDR3nt: TGTGCCAGCAGTTTTGATAGCGGAACCTACGAGCAGTACTTC

d_gene: .
v_gene: TRBV18
j_gene: TRBJ2-4
abundance: .
CDR3aa: CASSPLAGVAKNIQYF
CDR3nt: TGTGCCAGCTCACCACTTGCAGGGGTAGCCAAAAACATTCAGTACTTC

d_gene: .
v_gene: TRBV7-9
j_gene: TRBJ1-4
abundance: .
CDR3aa: CASSLAGQTEEKLFF
CDR3nt: TGTGCCAGCAGCTTAGCGGGACAAACGGAGGAAAAACTGTTTTTT

d_gene: TRBD2
v_gene: TRBV5-4
j_gene: TRBJ2-3
abundance: .
CDR3aa: CASSADAGADTQYF
CDR3nt: TGTGCCAGCAGCGCCGACGCGGGGGCAGATACGCAGTATTTT

d_gene: .
v_gene: TRBV6-1
j_gene: TRBJ2-3
abundance: .
CDR3aa: CASSISSTDTQYF
CDR3nt: TGTGCCAGCAGTATATCTAGCACAGATACGCAGTATTTT

d_gene: .
v_gene: TRBV28
j_gene: TRBJ1-1
abundance: .
CDR3aa: CASSLGPDPGGAFF
CDR3nt: TGTGCCAGCAGTTTGGGGCCCGACCCCGGCGGAGCTTTCTTT

d_gene: TRBD2
v_gene: TRBV7-2
j_gene: TRBJ2-1
abundance: .
CDR3aa: CASSLPAGGRVTEQFF
CDR3nt: TGTGCCAGCAGCTTACCCGCGGGAGGGCGGGTTACTGAGCAGTTCTTC

d_gene: .
v_gene: TRBV6-1
j_gene: TRBJ1-5
abundance: few
CDR3aa: CASSWARDQPQHF
CDR3nt: TGTGCCAGCAGTTGGGCGCGAGATCAGCCCCAGCATTTT

d_gene: TRBD2
v_gene: TRBV11-3
j_gene: TRBJ2-3
abundance: .
CDR3aa: CASSSGTNTDTQYF
CDR3nt: TGTGCCAGCAGCTCCGGGACTAACACAGATACGCAGTATTTT

d_gene: TRBD1
v_gene: TRBV5-1
j_gene: TRBJ2-7
abundance: .
CDR3aa: CASSSTGTGSYEQYF
CDR3nt: TGCGCCAGCAGCAGCACCGGGACAGGCTCCTACGAGCAGTACTTC

d_gene: .
v_gene: TRBV27
j_gene: TRBJ2-1
abundance: .
CDR3aa: CASSPPPYNEQFF
CDR3nt: TGTGCCAGCAGTCCTCCCCCCTACAATGAGCAGTTCTTC

d_gene: .
v_gene: TRBV29-1
j_gene: TRBJ2-7
abundance: .
CDR3aa: CSVEGTYYEQYF
CDR3nt: TGCAGCGTTGAAGGGACTTACTACGAGCAGTACTTC

d_gene: .
v_gene: TRBV7-9
j_gene: TRBJ1-5
abundance: .
CDR3aa: CASSSLNQPQHF
CDR3nt: TGTGCCAGCAGCTCCCTAAATCAGCCCCAGCATTTT

d_gene: .
v_gene: TRBV6-1
j_gene: TRBJ2-7
abundance: .
CDR3aa: CASRKTVYEQYF
CDR3nt: TGTGCCAGCAGGAAGACAGTCTACGAGCAGTACTTC

d_gene: TRBD1
v_gene: TRBV28
j_gene: TRBJ1-4
abundance: .
CDR3aa: CASRGPGTGNEKLFF
CDR3nt: TGTGCCAGCAGGGGTCCCGGGACAGGGAACGAAAAACTGTTTTTT

d_gene: .
v_gene: TRBV5-1
j_gene: TRBJ2-7
abundance: .
CDR3aa: CASSLLQGPSEQYF
CDR3nt: TGCGCCAGCAGCTTGCTCCAGGGCCCCTCCGAGCAGTACTTC

d_gene: .
v_gene: TRBV10-3
j_gene: TRBJ1-6
abundance: .
CDR3aa: CAISLDPGGNSPLHF
CDR3nt: TGTGCCATCAGCCTGGACCCCGGAGGCAATTCACCCCTCCACTTT

d_gene: .
v_gene: TRBV6-1
j_gene: TRBJ1-2
abundance: .
CDR3aa: CASSETVNLNYGYTF
CDR3nt: TGTGCCAGCAGTGAGACAGTAAACCTTAACTATGGCTACACCTTC

d_gene: .
v_gene: TRBV28
j_gene: TRBJ2-5
abundance: .
CDR3aa: CASSLGQDETQYF
CDR3nt: TGTGCCAGCAGTTTAGGACAAGACGAGACCCAGTACTTC

d_gene: .
v_gene: TRBV7-8
j_gene: TRBJ1-1
abundance: .
CDR3aa: CASSLGLANTEAFF
CDR3nt: TGTGCCAGCAGCTTAGGATTGGCTAACACTGAAGCTTTCTTT

d_gene: .
v_gene: TRBV5-1
j_gene: TRBJ2-5
abundance: .
CDR3aa: CASSPGNGQETQYF
CDR3nt: TGCGCCAGCAGCCCCGGTAATGGCCAAGAGACCCAGTACTTC

d_gene: .
v_gene: TRBV9
j_gene: TRBJ2-5
abundance: .
CDR3aa: CASSVGTIKETQYF
CDR3nt: TGTGCCAGCAGCGTAGGGACTATAAAAGAGACCCAGTACTTC

d_gene: .
v_gene: TRBV9
j_gene: TRBJ2-3
abundance: once
CDR3aa: CASSVGGGDTQYF
CDR3nt: TGTGCCAGCAGCGTAGGCGGTGGCGATACGCAGTATTTT

d_gene: TRBD1
v_gene: TRBV4-2
j_gene: TRBJ1-1
abundance: .
CDR3aa: CASSQSGQGDTEAFF
CDR3nt: TGTGCCAGCAGCCAATCCGGACAGGGGGACACTGAAGCTTTCTTT

d_gene: .
v_gene: TRBV6-5
j_gene: TRBJ1-1
abundance: few
CDR3aa: CASSYSGGNTEAFF
CDR3nt: TGTGCCAGCAGTTACTCCGGGGGAAACACTGAAGCTTTCTTT

d_gene: .
v_gene: TRBV27
j_gene: TRBJ2-1
abundance: .
CDR3aa: CASSLFPVASYNEQFF
CDR3nt: TGTGCCAGCAGTTTATTTCCCGTAGCCTCCTACAATGAGCAGTTCTTC